This T cell receptor (beta chain) was sequenced in a study of blood T cell repertoires in COVID-19. Across the study: The origin of the acute and convalescent COVID-19 samples was the United States, Italy and Spain.

Participant ages covered about 18 to 89 years across 24 US areas. Exposed enrollees encountered a COVID-19 case at some point within 2 weeks before study entry. V lost 1 base to trimming and J lost 5 bases, with 13 bases between them. This CDR3 has 15 amino acids. CDR1 and CDR2 from the germline V gene are SGHVS and FNYEAQ. Assay: immunoSEQ multiplex PCR; the TCRdb copy retains only in-frame clones and omits some. Of roughly 190,000 clones listed, roughly 84% were seen once; the top ten hold roughly 3.1%. The sequence was collected from a woman aged 25 to 39 who had been exposed to COVID-19. Sequenced material: PBMCs or T cells enriched from blood (not recorded which). The chain has TRBV7-6 and TRBJ2-3; a weak D match, TRBD1 (5 bases). CDR3 coding DNA: TGTGCCAGCAGCTTAGGAATCAGGGTAGGAGATACGCAGTATTTT. Its translation is CASSLGIRVGDTQYF.